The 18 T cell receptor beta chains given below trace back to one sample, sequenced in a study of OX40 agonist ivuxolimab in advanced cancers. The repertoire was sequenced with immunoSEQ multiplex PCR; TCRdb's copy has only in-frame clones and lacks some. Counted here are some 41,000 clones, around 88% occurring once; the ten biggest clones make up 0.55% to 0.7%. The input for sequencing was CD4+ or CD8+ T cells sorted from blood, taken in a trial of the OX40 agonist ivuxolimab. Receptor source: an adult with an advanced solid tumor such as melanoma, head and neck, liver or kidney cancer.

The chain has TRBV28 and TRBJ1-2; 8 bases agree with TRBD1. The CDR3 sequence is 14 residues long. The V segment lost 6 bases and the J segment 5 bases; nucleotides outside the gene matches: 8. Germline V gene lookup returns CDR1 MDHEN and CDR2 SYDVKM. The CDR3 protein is CASSIGTGTYGYTF. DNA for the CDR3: TGTGCCAGCAGCATCGGGACAGGAACGTATGGCTACACCTTC.

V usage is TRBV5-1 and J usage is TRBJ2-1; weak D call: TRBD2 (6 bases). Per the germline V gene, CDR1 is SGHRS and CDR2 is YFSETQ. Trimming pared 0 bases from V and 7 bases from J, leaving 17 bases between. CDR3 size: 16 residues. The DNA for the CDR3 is TGCGCCAGCAGCTTGGCCAGGACGGGGGTGGGGAATGAGCAGTTCTTC. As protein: CASSLARTGVGNEQFF.

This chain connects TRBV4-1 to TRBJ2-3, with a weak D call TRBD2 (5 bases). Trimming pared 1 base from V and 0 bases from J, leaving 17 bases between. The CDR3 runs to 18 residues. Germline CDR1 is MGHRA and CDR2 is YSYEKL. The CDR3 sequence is CASSQGGLRRGSTDTQYF. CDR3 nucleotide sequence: TGCGCCAGCAGCCAAGGGGGATTACGACGGGGAAGCACAGATACGCAGTATTTT.

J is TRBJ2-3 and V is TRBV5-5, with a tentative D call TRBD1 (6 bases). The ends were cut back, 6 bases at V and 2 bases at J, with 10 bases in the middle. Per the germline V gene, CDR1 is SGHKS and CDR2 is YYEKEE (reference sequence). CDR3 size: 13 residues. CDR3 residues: CASIRQATDTQYF. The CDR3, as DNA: TGTGCCAGCATCCGACAGGCCACAGATACGCAGTATTTT.

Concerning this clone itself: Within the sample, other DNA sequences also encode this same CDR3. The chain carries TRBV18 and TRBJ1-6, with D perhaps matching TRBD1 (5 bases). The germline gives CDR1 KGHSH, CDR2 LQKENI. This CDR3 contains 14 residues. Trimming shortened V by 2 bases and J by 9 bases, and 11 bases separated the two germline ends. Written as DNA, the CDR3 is TGTGCCAGCTCACCAGAAGGTCAGGGTTCACCCCTCCACTTT. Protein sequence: CASSPEGQGSPLHF.

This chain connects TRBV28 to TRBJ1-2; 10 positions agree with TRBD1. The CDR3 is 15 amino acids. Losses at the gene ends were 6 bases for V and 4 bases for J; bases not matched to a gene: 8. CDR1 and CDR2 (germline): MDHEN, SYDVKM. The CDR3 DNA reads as TGTGCCAGCAGCAAGCCGGGACAGGGGTTCTATGGCTACACCTTC. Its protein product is CASSKPGQGFYGYTF.

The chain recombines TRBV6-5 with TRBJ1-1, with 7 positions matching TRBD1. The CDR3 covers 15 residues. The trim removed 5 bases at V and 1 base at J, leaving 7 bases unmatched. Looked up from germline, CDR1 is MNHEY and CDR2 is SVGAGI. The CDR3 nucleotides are TGTGCCAGCAGTCCTCGGTCAGGGGGGAACACTGAAGCTTTCTTT. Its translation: CASSPRSGGNTEAFF.

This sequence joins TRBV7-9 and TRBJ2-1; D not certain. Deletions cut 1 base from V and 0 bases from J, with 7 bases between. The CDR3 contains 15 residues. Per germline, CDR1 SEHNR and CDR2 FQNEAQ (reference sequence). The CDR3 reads CASSLGASSYNEQFF. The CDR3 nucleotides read TGTGCCAGCAGCTTAGGTGCCAGCTCCTACAATGAGCAGTTCTTC.

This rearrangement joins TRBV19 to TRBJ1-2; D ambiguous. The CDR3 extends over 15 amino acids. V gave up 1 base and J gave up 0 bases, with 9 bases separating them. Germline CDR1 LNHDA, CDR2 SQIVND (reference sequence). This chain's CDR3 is CASSIVVAANYGYTF. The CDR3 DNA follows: TGTGCCAGTAGTATAGTAGTCGCCGCTAACTATGGCTACACCTTC.

For the CDR3, the DNA is TGTGCCAGCAGCAGAACTGGACAGGGGGCGGATGAAAAACTGTTTTTT. Translating gives CASSRTGQGADEKLFF. The rearrangement links TRBV7-9 to TRBJ1-4; 11 nucleotides match TRBD1. The CDR3 is 16 residues long. Unmatched junction bases numbered 8, after V lost 5 bases and J lost 6 bases. Per germline, CDR1 SEHNR and CDR2 FQNEAQ (reference sequence).

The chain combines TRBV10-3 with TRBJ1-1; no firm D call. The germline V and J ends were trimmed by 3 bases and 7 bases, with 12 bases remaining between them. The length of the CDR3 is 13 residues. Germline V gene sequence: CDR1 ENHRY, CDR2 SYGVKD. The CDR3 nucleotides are TGTGCCATCAGTGACGGTGGAGAGGGTGAAGCTTTCTTT. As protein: CAISDGGEGEAFF.

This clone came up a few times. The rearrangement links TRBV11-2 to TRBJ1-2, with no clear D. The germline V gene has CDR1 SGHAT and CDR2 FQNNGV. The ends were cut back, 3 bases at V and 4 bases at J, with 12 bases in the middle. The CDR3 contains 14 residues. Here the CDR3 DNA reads TGTGCCAGCAGCTTCCTCAGGAATTCCTATGGCTACACCTTC. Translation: CASSFLRNSYGYTF.

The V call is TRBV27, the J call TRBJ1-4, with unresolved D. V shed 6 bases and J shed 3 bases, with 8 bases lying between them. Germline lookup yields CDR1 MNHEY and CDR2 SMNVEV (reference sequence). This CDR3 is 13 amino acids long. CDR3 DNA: TGTGCCAGCAGCCTATGGTCTAATGAAAAACTGTTTTTT. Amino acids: CASSLWSNEKLFF.

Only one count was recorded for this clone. CDR3 protein: CASSLGGQGPDTQYF. DNA for the CDR3: TGCGCCAGCAGCTTGGGAGGACAGGGGCCAGATACGCAGTATTTT. The rearrangement uses TRBV5-1 and TRBJ2-3; 9 positions agree with TRBD1. Germline-derived CDR1 and CDR2 are SGHRS and YFSETQ. V dropped 0 bases and J dropped 4; count of bases not matched to a gene: 3. The CDR3 is made up of 15 amino acids.

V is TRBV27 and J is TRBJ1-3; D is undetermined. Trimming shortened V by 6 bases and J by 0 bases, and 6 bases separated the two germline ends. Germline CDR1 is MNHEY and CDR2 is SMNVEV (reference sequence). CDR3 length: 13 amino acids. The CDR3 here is CASSRISGNTIYF. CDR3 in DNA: TGTGCCAGCAGCAGAATCTCTGGAAACACCATATATTTT.

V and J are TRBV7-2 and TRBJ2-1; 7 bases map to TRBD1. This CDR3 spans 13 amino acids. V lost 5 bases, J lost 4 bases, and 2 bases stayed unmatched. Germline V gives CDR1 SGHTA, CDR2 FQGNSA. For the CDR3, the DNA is TGTGCCAGCAGCATGGACAGGTACAATGAGCAGTTCTTC. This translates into CASSMDRYNEQFF.

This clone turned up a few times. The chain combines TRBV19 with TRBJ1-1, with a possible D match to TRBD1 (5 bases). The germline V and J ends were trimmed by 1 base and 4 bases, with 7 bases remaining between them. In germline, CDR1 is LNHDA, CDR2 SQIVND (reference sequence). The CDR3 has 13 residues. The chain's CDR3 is CASSIARGTEAFF. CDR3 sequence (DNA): TGTGCCAGTAGTATAGCAAGGGGCACTGAAGCTTTCTTT.

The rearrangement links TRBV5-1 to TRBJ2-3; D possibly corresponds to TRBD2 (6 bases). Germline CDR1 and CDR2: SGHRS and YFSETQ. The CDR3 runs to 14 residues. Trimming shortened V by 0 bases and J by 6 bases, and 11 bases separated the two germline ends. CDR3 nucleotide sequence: TGCGCCAGCAGCTTGGTGACTAGTCGGGATACGCAGTATTTT. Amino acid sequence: CASSLVTSRDTQYF.